This is a list of T cell receptor beta chains from one sample in a study of T cell changes during pregnancy in multiple sclerosis. The method was immunoSEQ multiplex PCR; TCRdb's version includes in-frame clones alone and lacks a portion of them. The repertoire holds tens of thousands of clones, with 91% as singletons. The sample in question was peripheral blood, obtained in the third trimester of pregnancy. These receptors all come from a female donor in good health, enrolled as a control in a pregnancy study. Each CDR3 is given with its conserved first and last residue. D genes are given only for firm matches. Rows may omit the clone size; those that give it use once, few, many or a size class.

abundance: NA; v_gene: TRBV5-6; d_gene: NA; j_gene: TRBJ1-5; CDR3aa: CASSLGPGGQPQHF; CDR3nt: TGTGCCAGCAGCTTGGGCCCCGGGGGTCAGCCCCAGCATTTT
abundance: NA; v_gene: TRBV7-9; d_gene: TRBD1; j_gene: TRBJ2-7; CDR3aa: CASSPASGTGQKNEQYF; CDR3nt: TGTGCCAGCAGCCCCGCCTCCGGGACAGGGCAGAAAAACGAGCAGTACTTC
abundance: once; v_gene: TRBV4-3; d_gene: NA; j_gene: TRBJ1-2; CDR3aa: CASSQVRSGGYTF; CDR3nt: TGCGCCAGCAGCCAAGTGAGATCGGGAGGCTACACCTTC
abundance: once; v_gene: TRBV18; d_gene: NA; j_gene: TRBJ1-1; CDR3aa: CASSPRTVDFRSTEAFF; CDR3nt: TGTGCCAGCTCACCTAGGACAGTGGACTTCCGGAGCACTGAAGCTTTCTTT
abundance: NA; v_gene: TRBV15; d_gene: NA; j_gene: TRBJ1-6; CDR3aa: CATSPRADSGAYSPLHF; CDR3nt: TGTGCCACCAGCCCACGGGCCGACAGCGGGGCATATTCACCCCTCCACTTT
abundance: few; v_gene: TRBV28; d_gene: NA; j_gene: TRBJ1-2; CDR3aa: CASSLLAGGYTF; CDR3nt: TGTGCCAGCAGTTTATTGGCAGGCGGCTACACCTTC
abundance: NA; v_gene: TRBV7-8; d_gene: NA; j_gene: TRBJ2-7; CDR3aa: CASSLIVRRGEQYF; CDR3nt: TGTGCCAGCAGCTTGATCGTCAGACGAGGGGAGCAGTACTTC
abundance: once; v_gene: TRBV7-8; d_gene: NA; j_gene: TRBJ2-7; CDR3aa: CASSQLADVPYEQYF; CDR3nt: TGTGCCAGCAGCCAGCTGGCGGATGTACCCTACGAGCAGTACTTC
abundance: NA; v_gene: TRBV5-4; d_gene: NA; j_gene: TRBJ1-3; CDR3aa: CASSSGDFGNAIYF; CDR3nt: TGTGCCAGCAGCTCCGGGGATTTCGGAAACGCCATATATTTT
abundance: NA; v_gene: TRBV7-8; d_gene: TRBD1; j_gene: TRBJ1-5; CDR3aa: CASSLGDRGQPQHF; CDR3nt: TGTGCCAGCAGCTTAGGGGACAGAGGACAGCCCCAGCATTTT
abundance: NA; v_gene: TRBV4-3; d_gene: NA; j_gene: TRBJ1-5; CDR3aa: CASSQDHGGREPQHF; CDR3nt: TGCGCCAGCAGCCAAGATCACGGGGGGAGGGAGCCCCAGCATTTT
abundance: NA; v_gene: TRBV27; d_gene: NA; j_gene: TRBJ1-2; CDR3aa: CASSPAGSSNYGYTF; CDR3nt: TGTGCCAGCAGTCCCGCGGGGTCTTCTAACTATGGCTACACCTTC
abundance: NA; v_gene: TRBV20-1; d_gene: NA; j_gene: TRBJ2-5; CDR3aa: CSGLTQETQYF; CDR3nt: TGCAGTGGGCTCACACAAGAGACCCAGTACTTC
abundance: NA; v_gene: TRBV6-5; d_gene: NA; j_gene: TRBJ1-5; CDR3aa: CASSLQGSNQPQHF; CDR3nt: TGTGCCAGCAGTTTACAGGGTAGCAATCAGCCCCAGCATTTT
abundance: NA; v_gene: TRBV7-2; d_gene: NA; j_gene: TRBJ2-7; CDR3aa: CASSLEGTHYYEQYF; CDR3nt: TGTGCCAGCAGCTTGGAGGGGACCCACTACTACGAGCAGTACTTC
abundance: NA; v_gene: TRBV4-1; d_gene: NA; j_gene: TRBJ1-5; CDR3aa: CASSQAVSNQPQHF; CDR3nt: TGCGCCAGCAGCCAAGCCGTTAGCAATCAGCCCCAGCATTTT
abundance: NA; v_gene: TRBV18; d_gene: TRBD1; j_gene: TRBJ1-6; CDR3aa: CASSPPDRGRNSPLHF; CDR3nt: TGTGCCAGCTCACCCCCCGACAGGGGAAGGAATTCACCCCTCCACTTT
abundance: NA; v_gene: TRBV7-6; d_gene: NA; j_gene: TRBJ1-1; CDR3aa: CASSRGRGAEAFF; CDR3nt: TGTGCCAGCAGCCGAGGACGGGGGGCTGAAGCTTTCTTT
abundance: NA; v_gene: TRBV28; d_gene: TRBD1; j_gene: TRBJ1-6; CDR3aa: CASSPLRDRSPLHF; CDR3nt: TGTGCCAGCAGTCCCCTAAGGGACAGATCACCCCTCCACTTT
abundance: NA; v_gene: TRBV7-6; d_gene: TRBD1; j_gene: TRBJ1-5; CDR3aa: CASSLGQGAGQPQHF; CDR3nt: TGTGCCAGCAGCTTAGGACAGGGGGCAGGTCAGCCCCAGCATTTT
abundance: few; v_gene: TRBV6-5; d_gene: NA; j_gene: TRBJ1-6; CDR3aa: CASSYSATVLNSPLHF; CDR3nt: TGTGCCAGCAGTTACTCGGCTACAGTCCTTAATTCACCCCTCCACTTT
abundance: NA; v_gene: TRBV28; d_gene: TRBD1; j_gene: TRBJ1-6; CDR3aa: CASSLRGQGGSPLHF; CDR3nt: TGTGCCAGCAGTTTGCGGGGACAGGGAGGATCACCCCTCCACTTT
abundance: NA; v_gene: TRBV20-1; d_gene: NA; j_gene: TRBJ2-3; CDR3aa: CSGGGTDTQYF; CDR3nt: TGCAGCGGGGGAGGCACAGATACGCAGTATTTT
abundance: NA; v_gene: TRBV7-2; d_gene: NA; j_gene: TRBJ2-7; CDR3aa: CASSLGRSYEQYF; CDR3nt: TGTGCCAGCAGCTTAGGCAGGTCCTACGAGCAGTACTTC
abundance: once; v_gene: TRBV9; d_gene: NA; j_gene: TRBJ2-3; CDR3aa: CASSWDSTDTQYF; CDR3nt: TGTGCCAGCAGCTGGGACTCTACAGATACGCAGTATTTT
abundance: NA; v_gene: TRBV19; d_gene: NA; j_gene: TRBJ2-7; CDR3aa: CASSKSGRVPGEQYF; CDR3nt: TGTGCCAGTAGTAAATCCGGCAGGGTCCCAGGAGAGCAGTACTTC
abundance: NA; v_gene: TRBV19; d_gene: TRBD1; j_gene: TRBJ1-6; CDR3aa: CASSAGDRGLALHF; CDR3nt: TGTGCCAGTAGTGCTGGGGACAGGGGGCTAGCCCTCCACTTT
abundance: NA; v_gene: TRBV27; d_gene: NA; j_gene: TRBJ2-1; CDR3aa: CASSLLPGLHEQFF; CDR3nt: TGTGCCAGCAGTTTATTACCAGGGCTCCATGAGCAGTTCTTC
abundance: NA; v_gene: TRBV28; d_gene: TRBD1; j_gene: TRBJ1-2; CDR3aa: CASSRGDRVYGYTF; CDR3nt: TGTGCCAGCAGTCGGGGGGACAGGGTCTATGGCTACACCTTC
abundance: NA; v_gene: TRBV19; d_gene: TRBD2; j_gene: TRBJ2-3; CDR3aa: CASSIGGTSGPKTQYF; CDR3nt: TGTGCCAGTAGTATTGGAGGGACTAGCGGGCCAAAAACGCAGTATTTT
abundance: NA; v_gene: TRBV2; d_gene: TRBD2; j_gene: TRBJ2-7; CDR3aa: CASKSGGATGEQYF; CDR3nt: TGTGCCAGCAAAAGCGGGGGGGCCACCGGCGAGCAGTACTTC
abundance: NA; v_gene: TRBV7-2; d_gene: TRBD1; j_gene: TRBJ2-6; CDR3aa: CASSLARSGQVLQGANVLTF; CDR3nt: TGTGCCAGCAGCTTAGCCCGCTCGGGACAGGTTCTTCAGGGGGCCAACGTCCTGACTTTC
abundance: NA; v_gene: TRBV5-1; d_gene: TRBD2; j_gene: TRBJ2-4; CDR3aa: CASSLQGSSGGSWEIQYF; CDR3nt: TGCGCCAGCAGCTTGCAGGGTTCTAGCGGGGGGTCCTGGGAGATTCAGTACTTC
abundance: once; v_gene: TRBV5-1; d_gene: TRBD2; j_gene: TRBJ2-3; CDR3aa: CASSSGAGISTDTQYF; CDR3nt: TGCGCCAGCAGCTCGGGAGCGGGGATTAGCACAGATACGCAGTATTTT
abundance: NA; v_gene: TRBV30; d_gene: TRBD2; j_gene: TRBJ2-7; CDR3aa: CAWSGPRATSGSLYEQYF; CDR3nt: TGTGCCTGGAGTGGCCCCCGAGCGACTAGCGGGAGTCTCTACGAGCAGTACTTC
abundance: NA; v_gene: TRBV27; d_gene: NA; j_gene: TRBJ2-1; CDR3aa: CASSLRRELGNEQFF; CDR3nt: TGTGCCAGCAGTTTAAGGAGGGAGCTGGGCAATGAGCAGTTCTTC
abundance: NA; v_gene: TRBV10-2; d_gene: TRBD1; j_gene: TRBJ1-1; CDR3aa: CASTDRGGQEAFF; CDR3nt: TGCGCCAGTACGGACAGGGGCGGTCAGGAAGCTTTCTTT
abundance: NA; v_gene: TRBV6-5; d_gene: NA; j_gene: TRBJ1-1; CDR3aa: CASSLGGWSTEAFF; CDR3nt: TGTGCCAGCAGTTTAGGGGGTTGGAGCACTGAAGCTTTCTTT
abundance: NA; v_gene: TRBV18; d_gene: TRBD1; j_gene: TRBJ1-2; CDR3aa: CASSPGTGEYGYTF; CDR3nt: TGTGCCAGCTCACCCGGGACAGGGGAGTATGGCTACACCTTC
abundance: NA; v_gene: TRBV27; d_gene: TRBD1; j_gene: TRBJ1-5; CDR3aa: CASSLWTGPDQPQHF; CDR3nt: TGTGCCAGCAGTTTGTGGACAGGACCAGATCAGCCCCAGCATTTT
abundance: NA; v_gene: TRBV30; d_gene: TRBD1; j_gene: TRBJ1-1; CDR3aa: CAWSLDRGTEAFF; CDR3nt: TGTGCCTGGAGCTTGGACAGGGGCACTGAAGCTTTCTTT
abundance: NA; v_gene: TRBV2; d_gene: TRBD2; j_gene: TRBJ2-5; CDR3aa: CASSEYRVATSGRETQYF; CDR3nt: TGTGCCAGCAGTGAGTATCGGGTCGCGACTAGCGGAAGAGAGACCCAGTACTTC
abundance: NA; v_gene: TRBV7-6; d_gene: NA; j_gene: TRBJ2-5; CDR3aa: CASSLFGETQYF; CDR3nt: TGTGCCAGCAGCTTATTCGGGGAGACCCAGTACTTC
abundance: NA; v_gene: TRBV19; d_gene: NA; j_gene: TRBJ1-5; CDR3aa: CASSIAAGGNQPQHF; CDR3nt: TGTGCCAGTAGTATAGCAGCGGGGGGCAATCAGCCCCAGCATTTT
abundance: NA; v_gene: TRBV4-1; d_gene: TRBD1; j_gene: TRBJ1-1; CDR3aa: CASSQVGRGKTEAFF; CDR3nt: TGCGCCAGCAGCCAAGTAGGCAGGGGGAAAACTGAAGCTTTCTTT
abundance: NA; v_gene: TRBV5-6; d_gene: NA; j_gene: TRBJ2-5; CDR3aa: CASSRTVVQETQYF; CDR3nt: TGTGCCAGCAGCAGGACAGTAGTCCAAGAGACCCAGTACTTC
abundance: NA; v_gene: TRBV27; d_gene: NA; j_gene: TRBJ1-1; CDR3aa: CASKFVGSRPFF; CDR3nt: TGTGCCAGCAAATTTGTTGGTTCGCGGCCCTTCTTT
abundance: NA; v_gene: TRBV9; d_gene: NA; j_gene: TRBJ2-1; CDR3aa: CASSAAPGLYNEQFF; CDR3nt: TGTGCCAGCAGCGCCGCCCCGGGACTTTACAATGAGCAGTTCTTC
abundance: NA; v_gene: TRBV4-3; d_gene: TRBD2; j_gene: TRBJ2-3; CDR3aa: CASSLRTSGIGDTQYF; CDR3nt: TGCGCCAGCAGCCTGCGGACTAGCGGGATAGGGGATACGCAGTATTTT
abundance: once; v_gene: TRBV18; d_gene: TRBD1; j_gene: TRBJ1-5; CDR3aa: CASSPLQGQGNNQPQHF; CDR3nt: TGTGCCAGCTCACCACTTCAGGGACAGGGGAACAATCAGCCCCAGCATTTT